This TCR beta chain comes out of a study of human T cells and chemical hapten exposure. Via MiXCR, TCRdb re-called the RACE reads, giving one row per CDR3 protein. The sample holds 130,000 or so distinct CDR3 sequences; roughly 9% are singletons and the top ten take roughly 1.6%. Specified time point: healthy volunteer bleed at 2 weeks. Extraction yielded total RNA from whole blood (unfractionated). The CDR3 runs to 17 residues. V lost 6 bases, J lost 6 bases, and 16 bases stayed unmatched. Germline assignment: CDR1 KGHSH and CDR2 LQKENI. The clonotype was recovered from a male donor in good health. Some clones in this sample may be carry-over from other donors' samples. The sequencing input was whole blood. The V call is TRBV18, the J call TRBJ1-5; TRBD1 aligns across 8 bases. CDR3 protein: CASSQDRALGSSQPQHF. In nucleotides, the CDR3 is TGTGCCAGCTCTCAGGACAGGGCCTTAGGGTCAAGTCAGCCCCAGCATTTT.